These T cell receptor beta chains were read from a single sample in a study of radiotherapy plus CTLA-4 blockade in lung cancer. Profiling relied on immunoSEQ multiplex PCR, and the TCRdb table lists in-frame clones only, not all of them. The table has around 26,000 clones, less than 80% seen once. This sample comprised peripheral blood, obtained from a patient treated with radiotherapy plus ipilimumab. The source of these receptors is a human donor with non-small cell lung cancer whose response to radiotherapy plus ipilimumab could not be evaluated. CDR3s include the opening cysteine and the closing phenylalanine or tryptophan. D genes are given only for firm matches. Not every row has a clone size; where given, it reads once, few, many or a size class.

v_call	j_call	clone_size	d_call	cdr3_nt	cdr3_aa
TRBV5-4	TRBJ2-3	once	NA	TGTGCCAGCAGCCCGCTCGGGGGTACAGATACGCAGTATTTT	CASSPLGGTDTQYF
TRBV29-1	TRBJ2-1	once	NA	TGCAGCGTTGGAGCCCATGACAGAGACAATGAGCAGTTCTTC	CSVGAHDRDNEQFF
TRBV19	TRBJ1-1	few	TRBD1	TGTGCCAGTAGTATAGGGACAGGGGGATGGACTGAAGCTTTCTTT	CASSIGTGGWTEAFF
TRBV9	TRBJ1-6	few	TRBD1	TGTGCCAGCAGCGCCCGGGACAGGGGATCTCATTCACCCCTCCACTTT	CASSARDRGSHSPLHF
TRBV9	TRBJ2-7	NA	TRBD2	TGTGCCAGCAGCCCCCAGCGCGGGACTAGCGGGGCCTACGAGCAGTACTTC	CASSPQRGTSGAYEQYF
TRBV19	TRBJ1-5	few	NA	TGTGCCAGTAGTATAACGCGGGGCGGCAATCAGCCCCAGCATTTT	CASSITRGGNQPQHF
TRBV10-3	TRBJ2-7	NA	TRBD2	TGTGCCATCAGAATAGCGGGAGGAGCCTACGAGCAGTACTTC	CAIRIAGGAYEQYF
TRBV6-5	TRBJ2-2	once	TRBD1	TGTGCCAGCAGTAGACAGGGGGCGGGCACCGGGGAGCTGTTTTTT	CASSRQGAGTGELFF
TRBV5-1	TRBJ2-1	NA	TRBD2	TGCGCCAGCGGTCCTCGTCTAGCGGGAGACGATGAGCAGTTCTTC	CASGPRLAGDDEQFF
TRBV6-5	TRBJ1-3	NA	TRBD1	TGTGCCAGCAGTTACTCGCTACAGGGGAAGGGAAACACCATATATTTT	CASSYSLQGKGNTIYF
TRBV11-2	TRBJ2-7	NA	NA	TGTGCCAGCAGCTTAGATCGGTGGGAGAACGAGCAGTACTTC	CASSLDRWENEQYF
TRBV5-1	TRBJ2-3	NA	NA	TGCGCCAGCAGCTTGGGGCTAGTGGTTGGCACAGATACGCAGTATTTT	CASSLGLVVGTDTQYF
TRBV11-2	TRBJ2-1	once	TRBD2	TGTGCCAGCAGCTTAAGAGCCGGGACTAGCTACAATGAGCAGTTCTTC	CASSLRAGTSYNEQFF
TRBV27	TRBJ2-4	NA	NA	TGTGCCAGCAGTTTTACATCCAAAAACATTCAGTACTTC	CASSFTSKNIQYF
TRBV5-5	TRBJ2-5	NA	NA	TGTGCCAGCAGCTTGTTAACCCCCGCTAGGGGGGAGACCCAGTACTTC	CASSLLTPARGETQYF
TRBV13	TRBJ1-1	NA	TRBD1	TGTGCCAGCAGCTCACCCGGGACAGGGAACACTGAAGCTTTCTTT	CASSSPGTGNTEAFF
TRBV5-1	TRBJ2-5	NA	NA	TGCGCCAGCAGCTTCAGTCCGGGTGGGCAAGAGACCCAGTACTTC	CASSFSPGGQETQYF
TRBV4-3	TRBJ2-1	once	TRBD1	TGCGCCAGCAGCCAATCACGGACAGGGGTTTATGAGCAGTTCTTC	CASSQSRTGVYEQFF
TRBV2	TRBJ1-1	NA	NA	TGTGCCAGAAGTTCACAGGGAAACACTGAAGCTTTCTTT	CARSSQGNTEAFF
TRBV11-2	TRBJ1-1	NA	TRBD1	TGTGCCAGCAGCCCGAGGACAGGGGGAAGCACTGAAGCTTTCTTT	CASSPRTGGSTEAFF
TRBV6-6	TRBJ2-3	NA	TRBD2	TGTGCCAGCAGACCCACTAGCGTCGATACGCAGTATTTT	CASRPTSVDTQYF
TRBV15	TRBJ2-7	NA	NA	TGTGCCACCAGCAGAGATAAGGGGGTCGAGCAGTACTTC	CATSRDKGVEQYF
TRBV19	TRBJ2-1	NA	TRBD2	TGTGCCAGTAGTTCCCCTAGCGGGGCCTACAATGAGCAGTTCTTC	CASSSPSGAYNEQFF
TRBV28	TRBJ1-1	NA	NA	TGTGCCAGCAGTCCCGTGTCAGGGTCCGCTGAAGCTTTCTTT	CASSPVSGSAEAFF
TRBV7-2	TRBJ2-7	NA	NA	TGTGCCAGCAGCCTCCGGGAGCGTTCATCCTACGAGCAGTACTTC	CASSLRERSSYEQYF
TRBV7-6	TRBJ1-2	NA	TRBD1	TGTGCCAGCAGCCCTAAACTGGGACAGGCCAACTCCTATGGCTACACCTTC	CASSPKLGQANSYGYTF
TRBV7-8	TRBJ2-1	NA	NA	TGTGCCAGCAGGTCCCTTCGGGGCTACAATGAGCAGTTCTTC	CASRSLRGYNEQFF
TRBV29-1	TRBJ1-2	NA	NA	TGCAGCGTTGAAGAATCCGGGCGACAGTTTAAGGGCTACACCTTC	CSVEESGRQFKGYTF
TRBV6-1	TRBJ1-5	NA	NA	TGTGCCAGCAGCCGAAGGGGGGAGGGCGGTCAGCCCCAGCATTTT	CASSRRGEGGQPQHF
TRBV28	TRBJ1-4	NA	TRBD1	TGTGCCAGCAGTTTACAATTACCGGGACAGGGGTTTGACGAAAAACTGTTTTTT	CASSLQLPGQGFDEKLFF
TRBV7-9	TRBJ2-1	few	NA	TGTGCCAGCCAGGGGATGGGTGAGCAGTTCTTC	CASQGMGEQFF
TRBV5-4	TRBJ2-5	few	TRBD2	TGTGCCAGCAGCTTGGATACTAGCGGGGTGGGAGTAGAGACCCAGTACTTC	CASSLDTSGVGVETQYF
TRBV19	TRBJ2-5	few	TRBD2	TGTGCCAGTAGTATGGGAGGGAGGGCCCAAGAGACCCAGTACTTC	CASSMGGRAQETQYF
TRBV27	TRBJ1-1	NA	TRBD1	TGTGCCAGCAGTTTCGGGAGGGGGCGAAACACTGAAGCTTTCTTT	CASSFGRGRNTEAFF
TRBV5-1	TRBJ2-3	NA	NA	TGCGCCAGCAGCTTGGCGGGAGAGGGCCCAGATACGCAGTATTTT	CASSLAGEGPDTQYF
TRBV9	TRBJ2-3	NA	NA	TGTGCCACCAGCCCATTAGGCAGGGGATTCTCAGATACGCAGTATTTT	CATSPLGRGFSDTQYF
TRBV28	TRBJ1-5	NA	NA	TGTGCCAGCAGCTGGGACACAAATCAGCCCCAGCATTTT	CASSWDTNQPQHF
TRBV29-1	TRBJ2-1	few	TRBD2	TGCAGCGTTGAAGTGGGTAGGACTAGCGGCCCTAAAACCGACAATGAGCAGTTCTTC	CSVEVGRTSGPKTDNEQFF
TRBV9	TRBJ1-2	NA	NA	TGTGCCAGCAGCGTTATTAGCGGAAATAACTATGGCTACACCTTC	CASSVISGNNYGYTF
TRBV30	TRBJ2-3	NA	NA	TGTGCCTGGAGTGGGGGACGGGGAGGAACAGATACGCAGTATTTT	CAWSGGRGGTDTQYF
TRBV9	TRBJ1-4	NA	TRBD1	TGTGCCAGCAGCCCGGGACAGGATAATGAAAAACTGTTTTTT	CASSPGQDNEKLFF
TRBV28	TRBJ1-2	NA	TRBD1	TGTGCCAGCAGTTTAAGGCAGGGGGCCGTTATCTACACCTTC	CASSLRQGAVIYTF
TRBV11-2	TRBJ2-1	NA	TRBD2	TGTGCCAGTACGAGGGGCGGGAGCTCCTACAATGAGCAGTTCTTC	CASTRGGSSYNEQFF
TRBV2	TRBJ2-5	NA	NA	TGTGCCAGCAGCGAACAGGCGGGGGCAGAGACCCAGTACTTC	CASSEQAGAETQYF
TRBV7-2	TRBJ2-5	NA	NA	TGTGCCAGCAGCTTATTCGGGACTCACGAAGAAACCCAGTACTTC	CASSLFGTHEETQYF
TRBV28	TRBJ1-1	NA	TRBD1	TGTGCCAGCAGTTCGGGACAGGGAGGGACTGAAGCTTTCTTT	CASSSGQGGTEAFF
TRBV7-9	TRBJ2-7	NA	NA	TGTGCCAGCAGCCCCTTCGAGGGTCTGGGCGAGCAGTACTTC	CASSPFEGLGEQYF
TRBV5-1	TRBJ2-2	NA	NA	TGCGCCAGCAAATCTGGCTCCCTGACCGGGGAGCTGTTTTTT	CASKSGSLTGELFF
TRBV5-5	TRBJ2-7	NA	NA	TGTGCCAGCAGTCAATCAGGAGGGTGGAACTACGAGCAGTACTTC	CASSQSGGWNYEQYF
TRBV27	TRBJ2-7	NA	TRBD1	TGTGCCAGCAGTTCCCTCTCCGGACAGGGGTCCTCCTACGAGCAGTACTTC	CASSSLSGQGSSYEQYF
TRBV19	TRBJ1-3	NA	NA	TGTGCCAGTAGTCAAACATCCTCTGGAAACACCATATATTTT	CASSQTSSGNTIYF
TRBV30	TRBJ2-1	few	TRBD1	TGTGCCTGGAGTGTGGGACAGGGACGGGAGCAGTTCTTC	CAWSVGQGREQFF
TRBV5-1	TRBJ2-5	NA	NA	TGCGCCAGCAGCTTGGCGACGGGAGTCGAGACCCAGTACTTC	CASSLATGVETQYF
TRBV4-1	TRBJ2-1	NA	TRBD2	TGCGCCAGCAGCCAATCCCTAGCGGGAGTATCCAATGAGCAGTTCTTC	CASSQSLAGVSNEQFF
TRBV5-1	TRBJ2-1	NA	TRBD2	TGCGCCAGCAGCACCGGACTAGCGGGAGAACAGGAGCAGTTCTTC	CASSTGLAGEQEQFF